This T cell receptor beta chain was documented in a study of cytomegalovirus exposure and HLA in healthy donors (dated by TCRdb to about 2017). Background on the whole study: An earlier analysis of some 600 of the donors reported approximately 280 Gb of sequence data and 117 million unique TCR beta sequences obtained from about 179 million T cells. Approximately 300 gigabases of sequencing data and around 85 million unique TCR sequences made up an early release that covered nearly 650 HLA-typed donors. The genetic ancestry cluster associated with self-reported Caucasian donors included approximately 85% of the 398 genotyped donors. The study aimed to test whether signatures of past pathogen exposure could be identified by cataloging public T cell receptors. The study profiled the T cell repertoires of about 640 subjects by immunosequencing and related them to cytomegalovirus serostatus. Along with the approximately 650-subject first cohort, a separate validation cohort of around 120 different subjects was used. The study combined high-throughput TCR immunosequencing, statistical association of individual TCRs with disease status, and machine learning to predict cytomegalovirus infection status. In a later analysis, previously published TCR beta repertoires from 550 to 700 donors were re-analyzed and high-resolution HLA genotyping was added so that TCR occurrence patterns could be studied. In the later analysis, no new phenotypic data were used to find candidate immune exposures; instead, reliance was placed on TCR beta sequences and their occurrence across donors. In an earlier analysis of a few hundred of the donors, high-throughput TCR beta sequencing was used to judge whether each TCR beta V gene segment behaved as functional or pseudogenic. Donor age, sex, ethnicity and CMV serostatus were compiled together with the repertoire data. A later genetic analysis took genome-wide SNP genotypes for about 55% of the 666 donors and used that subset as a discovery cohort. Every discovery cohort repertoire had been produced on one sequencing platform. HLA typing covered class I and class II loci at four-digit resolution. The number of donors typed differed by locus, with roughly 629-640 for A, B, C, DRB1 and DQB1, more than 500 for DQA1, 600 to 610 for DPA1, and under 490 for DPB1. Four to six DR-DQ haplotypes were handled as single units for association and clustering, since linkage in the cohort was strong. Among 398 genotyped donors of the cohort, an average of roughly 240,000 unique TCR beta nucleotide sequences were sequenced per donor, 15% to 20% of them non-productive. What the research found in general, with its limitations: In a later genetic analysis, a missense DCLRE1C variant was associated with V-gene and J-gene trimming of TCR beta chains, and the association was replicated in an independent cohort. In an earlier analysis of more than 500 of the donors, most TCR beta V segments appeared in productive rearrangements about 87% or about 30% of the time, broadly matching IMGT annotations. Roughly uniform sequencing depth across donors was assumed in presence/absence analyses, although this assumption may not hold. A later analysis reported that several top co-occurrence clusters appeared linked to parvovirus B19, influenza, CMV and Epstein-Barr virus. A later genetic analysis reported fewer N-insertions in productive TCRs among donors in an Asian-associated ancestry cluster than the roughly 700-donor mean. A later analysis found that most CMV-associated TCR beta chains appeared HLA-restricted, with HLA associations seemingly driven largely by CMV exposure. In both the original and validation cohorts, the classifier was reported to diagnose cytomegalovirus status with high specificity and sensitivity. Because HLA typing was missing for some donors at each locus, association tests included only the typed subset. CMV serostatus was the only immune exposure information available for the cohort. The earlier analysis of about 600 of the donors excluded 15 to 20 rarely observed V segments, including chromosome 9 orphons, because counts were too low. Assigning TCR associations to individual alleles was difficult when HLA alleles, especially DR and DQ, strongly co-occurred. The study gave a list of some 150 TCR beta chains associated with cytomegalovirus. The sequencing pipeline was judged likely to have produced a cluster of highly shared sequence variants as a technical artifact. A later analysis found that HLA-associated TCR beta chains were more clonally expanded and had lower generation probabilities than equally common non-associated chains. A further reported finding was that TCR beta sequences accurately predicted the HLA-A and HLA-B alleles for most subjects in the first cohort. Correlated functional status among segregating V segments might be attributable to linkage disequilibrium, but an unknown experimental factor could not be ruled out. Most TCR sequences were seen in very few donors, while some public TCRs were found in many individuals. A few of the identified cytomegalovirus-associated TCR beta chains were confirmed in vitro to be specific for cytomegalovirus antigens. In a later analysis, TCR association rates were found to vary across HLA loci, with the most associated TCRs seen for DRB1 alleles and the fewest for HLA-C alleles. This cohort had only TCR beta chains sequenced, and the lack of alpha or paired-chain data limited which features could be detected. Some IMGT-functional V segments, including TRBV6-2 and TRBV6-3, could not be distinguished by the 87-base-pair reads and were therefore excluded. Specific HLA alleles were associated with about 17,000 TCR beta sequences at a false discovery rate of 0.05 in a later analysis. According to the authors, the approach could potentially be generalized to other disease states and immunological phenotypes.

In total, just over 650 healthy bone marrow donors made up the cohort. At the time of sampling, every cohort member was nominally healthy, though immune exposures that went unrecorded were likely present. The donor was CMV seronegative and was included in the group of approximately 350 seronegative cohort members. A peripheral blood sample was collected from each donor, and TCR beta sequencing was performed on peripheral blood mononuclear cells. Genomic DNA was extracted from the blood cell samples with the Qiagen DNeasy Blood Extraction Kit. Libraries were prepared through the immunoSEQ multiplex PCR assay. For the multiplex PCR, a mixture combining 60 forward primers for TCR Vbeta segments and 13 reverse primers for TCR Jbeta segments was used. The CDR3 region of rearranged TCR beta genes was amplified from genomic DNA by a multiplex PCR assay. The Illumina HiSeq System was used to sequence the amplified TCR beta libraries as 87-base-pair reads. The authors processed their data as follows. In a later analysis, some 80 million unique TCR beta chains were counted across the approximately 640 repertoires, and some 10 million of these chains were shared by at least two donors. A nearest-neighbor algorithm error-corrected the raw reads and collapsed the reads into unique sequences, merging closely related sequences to remove PCR and sequencing errors. CDR3 sequences were aligned to IMGT reference sequences to assign V, D and J gene segments. For a sequence to be retained, a match of at least six nucleotides to both a V gene segment and a J gene segment was required. Rearrangements were classified as productive when the CDR3 lacked stop codons and remained in frame with V and J, and all other rearrangements were classified as non-productive. Following IMGT convention, CDR3 was defined as the stretch from the second conserved V-encoded cysteine up to the conserved J-encoded phenylalanine. In an earlier analysis of around 600 of the donors, sequences lacking an unambiguous match to a single V gene segment were excluded. An earlier analysis of some 610 of the donors called V segments functional above 56.7% productive rearrangements and segregating when the between-donor standard deviation exceeded 5%. A statistical classification framework was developed to diagnose cytomegalovirus status using the catalog of TCR beta chain sequences. In a later analysis, V and J genes were assigned by comparing TCR nucleotide sequences against IMGT/GENE-DB human TR gene sequences. A later analysis assigned CDR3 sequences and most-parsimonious VDJ recombination scenarios with the TCRdist pipeline. A later analysis defined each TCR beta chain by its CDR3 amino acid sequence plus V-gene family, and excluded reads lacking a unique V-gene family. In a later analysis, several hundred highly shared, low-generation-probability nucleotide sequences were removed to address suspected cross-contamination and a sequencing artifact. For each public chain, a later analysis derived a clonal expansion index from normalized ranks of inferred template counts within each repertoire. In a later analysis, generation probabilities were computed using a VDJ recombination model fitted to out-of-frame rearrangements, and the results were checked against IGoR. In a later analysis, hypergeometric tests were used to score TCR-TCR, TCR-HLA and TCR-CMV co-occurrence, with a repertoire-size bias correction applied to TCR pairs. False discovery rates were estimated in a later analysis by permuting HLA or CMV assignments 20 times. In a later analysis, co-occurring TCRs were grouped using DBSCAN, with TCRdist sequence similarity added in when clustering inside HLA-allele-positive subsets. Repertoires with fewer than 30,000 or more than 120,000 public chains, plus five repertoires with anomalous nucleotide sharing, were excluded from co-occurrence clustering. TCRdb holds this immuneACCESS table with in-frame rearrangements only. Some clones are missing; in checked studies, unresolved V genes explain under half, and the rest has no known cause. V and J calls and clone size come straight from that table; D and trimming were deduced from the DNA. The sample records 130,000 to 150,000 clones, roughly 80% of which are singletons. The ten largest clones capture more than 2% of the sample.

On this clone: No cognate antigen has been identified for it. It has no much larger one-base neighbor in the sample; base qualities were not kept.

The germline V gene yields SQVTM for CDR1 and ANQGSEA for CDR2. V is reduced by 7 bases and J by 6 bases, leaving a spacing of 15 bases between them. The CDR3 goes from the cysteine to the phenylalanine over 12 residues. The sequence is cut down to CDR3 DNA, 36 bases in frame from base 1. The rearrangement joined TRBV29-1 to TRBJ1-1, with the D gene not confidently named. The sequence came from a boy younger than 10 in good health and CMV-seronegative. The sample comprised PBMCs. The CDR3 sequence is CSGSRGSAEAFF. The DNA sequence is given as TGCAGCGGAAGTCGGGGATCAGCTGAAGCTTTCTTT.